A single sample is the source of the 12 T cell receptor beta chains below, sequenced in a study of blood T cell repertoires in COVID-19. Method: immunoSEQ multiplex PCR; TCRdb's copy keeps in-frame clones and lacks some. The sample carries a few hundred thousand clones, 85% recorded once. The sequenced sample consisted of PBMCs or T cells enriched from blood (not recorded which). The receptors were gathered from a woman in her forties or fifties who had recovered from COVID-19.

The chain links TRBV5-4 to TRBJ1-2, with 9 bases that match TRBD1. After removal of 3 bases from V and 0 bases from J, the junction contained 3 bases not matched to a gene. The CDR3 consists of 15 residues. Germline V gene data show CDR1 as SGHNT and CDR2 as YYREEE (reference sequence). In DNA form, the CDR3 reads TGTGCCAGCAGCTCCCGGGACAGGGCTAACTATGGCTACACCTTC. Residues: CASSSRDRANYGYTF.

The chain carries TRBV9 and TRBJ1-6; 7 bases are shared with TRBD1. The CDR3 sequence is 15 residues long. The germline V gene has CDR1 SGDLS and CDR2 YYNGEE. Trimming at V came to 4 bases and at J to 5 bases, leaving 6 bases not matched to a gene. DNA for the CDR3: TGTGCCAGCAGCAGACAGGGAGGCCATAATTCACCCCTCCACTTT. Translating gives CASSRQGGHNSPLHF. The full variable domain, in which reference TRBV9 and TRBJ1-6 provide the parts outside the CDR3, is DSGVTQTPKHLITATGQRVTLRCSPRSGDLSVYWYQQSLDQGLQFLIQYYNGEERAKGNILERFSAQQFPDLHSELNLSSLELGDSALYFCASSRQGGHNSPLHFGNGTRLTVT.

Only a few counts were recorded for this clone. The chain has TRBV5-5 and TRBJ2-7, with 12 bases that match TRBD1. The V gene end was trimmed by 9 bases and the J gene end by 5 bases; junction bases not matched to a gene: 9. The CDR3 spans 14 residues. Per germline, CDR1 SGHKS and CDR2 YYEKEE (reference sequence). The CDR3 loop reads CATRPGTGGDEQYF. The CDR3 coding sequence is TGTGCCACCAGACCCGGGACAGGGGGCGACGAGCAGTACTTC.

This clone was seen a few times. This rearrangement joins TRBV30 to TRBJ1-6; 7 positions agree with TRBD1. Germline V gene sequence: CDR1 GTSNPN, CDR2 SVGIG (reference sequence). The V segment lost 4 bases and the J segment 5 bases; nucleotides outside the gene matches: 2. This CDR3 contains 13 residues. CDR3 DNA: TGTGCCTGGAACGACAGGGATAATTCACCCCTCCACTTT. Protein sequence: CAWNDRDNSPLHF.

The rearrangement links TRBV11-2 to TRBJ1-4; possible D gene TRBD1, 5 bases. The germline V gene encodes CDR1 SGHAT and CDR2 FQNNGV. CDR3 length: 14 amino acids. Trimming pared 5 bases from V and 7 bases from J, leaving 14 bases between. The CDR3 here is CASSPQGIGEKLFF. The CDR3 DNA sequence: TGTGCCAGCAGCCCCCAGGGTATCGGTGAAAAACTGTTTTTT.

This clone has only one observation. The chain couples TRBV10-3 to TRBJ2-7; D is unclear. Between the trimmed V and J ends, which lost 4 bases and 1 base, there was a span of 5 bases. The V gene's germline CDR1 is ENHRY and CDR2 SYGVKD. This CDR3 contains 12 residues. CDR3 region: CAISGESYEQYF. In DNA, the CDR3 is TGTGCCATCAGTGGAGAGTCCTACGAGCAGTACTTC.

V and J are TRBV20-1 and TRBJ2-1, with D possibly matching TRBD1 (5 bases). The CDR3 loop spans 11 amino acids. V was pared by 6 bases and J by 8 bases, with 11 bases between. Germline V CDR1 and CDR2: DFQATT, SNEGSKA (reference sequence). CDR3 in amino acids: CSAQEWDEQFF. CDR3 DNA: TGCAGTGCACAGGAGTGGGATGAGCAGTTCTTC.

V gene TRBV4-2 combines with J gene TRBJ1-1, with D unclear. This CDR3 is built from 14 residues. V lost 2 bases, J lost 10 bases, and 17 bases lay in between. Germline-derived CDR1 and CDR2 are LGHNA and YNFKEQ. CDR3 protein: CASSQHLSRGRAFF. For the CDR3, the DNA is TGTGCCAGCAGCCAACATCTTTCCCGAGGGCGAGCTTTCTTT.

This clone was seen a few times. This chain uses TRBV9 with TRBJ1-2, with 9 positions matching TRBD1. The CDR3 is 14 amino acids. Germline V gene data show CDR1 as SGDLS and CDR2 as YYNGEE. V gave up 3 bases and J gave up 4 bases; unmatched junction bases: 4. This chain's CDR3 is CASSATGGGYGYTF. For the CDR3, the DNA is TGTGCCAGCAGCGCCACAGGGGGCGGCTATGGCTACACCTTC. The variable domain in full, completed from reference TRBV9 and TRBJ1-2, reads DSGVTQTPKHLITATGQRVTLRCSPRSGDLSVYWYQQSLDQGLQFLIQYYNGEERAKGNILERFSAQQFPDLHSELNLSSLELGDSALYFCASSATGGGYGYTFGSGTRLTVV.

This sequence joins TRBV14 and TRBJ1-2; D is ambiguous. Germline-derived CDR1 and CDR2 are SGHDN and FVKESK. This CDR3 region has 13 residues. Between the trimmed V and J ends, which lost 0 bases and 2 bases, there was a span of 4 bases. In DNA, the CDR3 is TGTGCCAGCAGCCAAGACGAGAACTATGGCTACACCTTC. It translates to CASSQDENYGYTF.

CDR3 bases: TGCGCCAGCAGCCGGAGCCCAAACCTTGACACAGATACGCAGTATTTT. It yields the protein CASSRSPNLDTDTQYF. The chain links TRBV4-1 to TRBJ2-3; D uncertain. CDR1 is MGHRA and CDR2 is YSYEKL in the germline V gene. The CDR3 is 16 amino acids. V was cut by 4 bases and J by 2 bases, with 16 bases left in between.

The chain carries TRBV9 and TRBJ1-1; a weak D match, TRBD1 (5 bases). CDR3 size: 14 residues. CDR1 and CDR2 from the germline V gene are SGDLS and YYNGEE. The V end was cut by 4 bases, the J end by 5 bases, with 15 bases between. The CDR3 reads CASSTGRGGTEAFF. CDR3 nucleotide sequence: TGTGCCAGCAGCACGGGACGGGGAGGGACTGAAGCTTTCTTT.